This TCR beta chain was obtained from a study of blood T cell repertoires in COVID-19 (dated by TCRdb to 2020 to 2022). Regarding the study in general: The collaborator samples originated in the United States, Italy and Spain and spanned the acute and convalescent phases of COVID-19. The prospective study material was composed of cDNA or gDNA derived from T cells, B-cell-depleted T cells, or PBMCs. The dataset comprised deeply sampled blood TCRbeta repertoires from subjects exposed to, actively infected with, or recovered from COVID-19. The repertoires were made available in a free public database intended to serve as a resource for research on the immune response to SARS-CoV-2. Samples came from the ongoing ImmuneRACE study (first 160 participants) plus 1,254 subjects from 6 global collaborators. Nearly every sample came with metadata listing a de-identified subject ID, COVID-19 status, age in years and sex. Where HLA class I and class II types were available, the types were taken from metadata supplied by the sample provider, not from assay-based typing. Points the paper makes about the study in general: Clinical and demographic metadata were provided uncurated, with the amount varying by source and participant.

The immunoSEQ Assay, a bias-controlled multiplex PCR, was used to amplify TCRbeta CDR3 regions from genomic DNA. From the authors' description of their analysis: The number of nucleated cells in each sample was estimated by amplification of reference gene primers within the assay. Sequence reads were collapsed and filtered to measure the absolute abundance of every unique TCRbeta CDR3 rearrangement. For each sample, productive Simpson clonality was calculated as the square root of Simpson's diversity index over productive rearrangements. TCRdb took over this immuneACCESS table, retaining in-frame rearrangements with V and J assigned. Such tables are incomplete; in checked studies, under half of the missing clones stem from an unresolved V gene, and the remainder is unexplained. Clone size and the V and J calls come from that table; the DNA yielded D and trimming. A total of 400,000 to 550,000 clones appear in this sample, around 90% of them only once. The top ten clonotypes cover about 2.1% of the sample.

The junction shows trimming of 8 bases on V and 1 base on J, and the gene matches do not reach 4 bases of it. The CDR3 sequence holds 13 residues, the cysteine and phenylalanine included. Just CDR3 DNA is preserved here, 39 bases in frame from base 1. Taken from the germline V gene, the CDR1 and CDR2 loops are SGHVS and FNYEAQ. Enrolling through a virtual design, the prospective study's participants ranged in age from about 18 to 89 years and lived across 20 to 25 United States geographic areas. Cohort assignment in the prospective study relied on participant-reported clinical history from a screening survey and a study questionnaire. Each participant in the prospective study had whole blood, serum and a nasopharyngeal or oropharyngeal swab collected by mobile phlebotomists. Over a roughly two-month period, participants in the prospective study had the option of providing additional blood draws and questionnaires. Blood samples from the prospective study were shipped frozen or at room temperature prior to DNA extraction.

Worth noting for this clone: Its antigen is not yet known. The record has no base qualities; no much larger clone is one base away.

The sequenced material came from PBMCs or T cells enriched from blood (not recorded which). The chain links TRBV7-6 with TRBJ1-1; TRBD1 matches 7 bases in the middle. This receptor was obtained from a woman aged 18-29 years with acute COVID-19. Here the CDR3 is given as CASRGQPNTEAFF. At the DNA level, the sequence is TGTGCCAGCCGGGGACAGCCGAACACTGAAGCTTTCTTT.